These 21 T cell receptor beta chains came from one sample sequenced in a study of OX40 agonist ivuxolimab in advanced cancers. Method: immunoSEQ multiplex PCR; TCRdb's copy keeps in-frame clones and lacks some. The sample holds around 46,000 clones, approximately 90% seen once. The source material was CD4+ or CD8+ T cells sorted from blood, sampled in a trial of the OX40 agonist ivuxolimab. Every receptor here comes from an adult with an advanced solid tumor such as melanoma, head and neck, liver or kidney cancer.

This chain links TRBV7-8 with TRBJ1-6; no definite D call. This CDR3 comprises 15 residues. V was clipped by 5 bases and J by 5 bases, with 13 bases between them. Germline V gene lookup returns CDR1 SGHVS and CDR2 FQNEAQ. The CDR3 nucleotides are TGTGCCAGCAGCCCAGAGGTGGCCCATAATTCACCCCTCCACTTT. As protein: CASSPEVAHNSPLHF.

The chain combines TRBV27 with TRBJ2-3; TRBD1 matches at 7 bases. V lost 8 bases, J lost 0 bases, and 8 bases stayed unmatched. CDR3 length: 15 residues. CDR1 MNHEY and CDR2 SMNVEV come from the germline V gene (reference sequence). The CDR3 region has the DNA TGTGCCAGCTCCACTACGGGACAGAGCACAGATACGCAGTATTTT. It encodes CASSTTGQSTDTQYF.

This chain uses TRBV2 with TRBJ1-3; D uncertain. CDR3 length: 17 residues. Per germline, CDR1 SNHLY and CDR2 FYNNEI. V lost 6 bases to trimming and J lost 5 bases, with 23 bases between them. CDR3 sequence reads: CASRGKGAIPNRNTIYF. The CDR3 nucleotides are TGTGCCAGCAGGGGGAAGGGTGCAATTCCGAATCGAAACACCATATATTTT.

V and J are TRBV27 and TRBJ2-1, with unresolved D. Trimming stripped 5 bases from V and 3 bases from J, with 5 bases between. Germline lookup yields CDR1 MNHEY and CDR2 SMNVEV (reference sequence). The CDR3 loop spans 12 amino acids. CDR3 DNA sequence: TGTGCCAGCAGTCCCAGCTACAATGAGCAGTTCTTC. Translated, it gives CASSPSYNEQFF.

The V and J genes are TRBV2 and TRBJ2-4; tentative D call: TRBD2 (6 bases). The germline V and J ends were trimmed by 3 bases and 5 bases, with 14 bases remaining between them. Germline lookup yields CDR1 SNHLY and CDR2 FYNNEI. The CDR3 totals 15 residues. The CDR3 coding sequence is TGTGCCAGCAGTGAGTTCACGGGGGTCGAAAACATTCAGTACTTC. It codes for CASSEFTGVENIQYF.

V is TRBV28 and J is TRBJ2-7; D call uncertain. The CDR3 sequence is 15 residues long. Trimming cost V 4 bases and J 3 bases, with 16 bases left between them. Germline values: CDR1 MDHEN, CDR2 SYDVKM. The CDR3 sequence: CASSSTRESLYEQYF. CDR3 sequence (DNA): TGTGCCAGCAGTTCCACCCGCGAGTCCCTCTACGAGCAGTACTTC.

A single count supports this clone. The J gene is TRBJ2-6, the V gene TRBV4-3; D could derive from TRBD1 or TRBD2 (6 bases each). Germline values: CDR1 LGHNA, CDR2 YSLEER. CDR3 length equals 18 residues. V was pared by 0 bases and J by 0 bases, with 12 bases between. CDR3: CASSQDRGPVSGANVLTF. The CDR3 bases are TGCGCCAGCAGCCAAGACCGGGGGCCAGTCTCTGGGGCCAACGTCCTGACTTTC.

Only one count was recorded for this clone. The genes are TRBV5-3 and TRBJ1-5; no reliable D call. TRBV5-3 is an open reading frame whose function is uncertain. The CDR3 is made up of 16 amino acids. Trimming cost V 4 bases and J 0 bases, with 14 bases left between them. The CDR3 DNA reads TGTGCCAGAAGCCCCATCGGGAAATATAGCAATCAGCCCCAGCATTTT. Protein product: CARSPIGKYSNQPQHF.

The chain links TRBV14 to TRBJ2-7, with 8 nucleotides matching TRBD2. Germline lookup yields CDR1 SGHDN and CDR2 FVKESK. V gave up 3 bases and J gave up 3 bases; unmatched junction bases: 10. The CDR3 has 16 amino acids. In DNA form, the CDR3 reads TGTGCCAGCAGCCAGGGTTGGACTAGCTTGCTCTACGAGCAGTACTTC. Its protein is CASSQGWTSLLYEQYF.

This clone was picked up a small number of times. CDR3 region: CASSQGSNTEAFF. The CDR3 DNA reads TGTGCCAGTAGTCAGGGCAGCAACACTGAAGCTTTCTTT. The chain couples TRBV19 to TRBJ1-1; weak D call: TRBD1 (5 bases). Per the germline V gene, CDR1 is LNHDA and CDR2 is SQIVND (reference sequence). The length of the CDR3 is 13 residues. V was pared by 5 bases and J by 2 bases, with 9 bases between.

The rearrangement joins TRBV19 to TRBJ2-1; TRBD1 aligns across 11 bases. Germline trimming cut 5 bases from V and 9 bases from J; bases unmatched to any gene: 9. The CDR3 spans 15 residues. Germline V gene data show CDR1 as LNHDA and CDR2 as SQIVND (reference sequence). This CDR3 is CASSWDRGGFGEQFF. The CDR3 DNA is TGTGCCAGTAGTTGGGACAGGGGGGGGTTTGGTGAGCAGTTCTTC.

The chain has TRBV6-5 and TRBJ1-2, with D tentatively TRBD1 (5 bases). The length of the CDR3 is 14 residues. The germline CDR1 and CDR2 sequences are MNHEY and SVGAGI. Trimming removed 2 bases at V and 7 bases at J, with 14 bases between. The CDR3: CASSYGTPPGGYTF. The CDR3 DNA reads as TGTGCCAGCAGTTACGGGACCCCCCCGGGTGGCTACACCTTC.

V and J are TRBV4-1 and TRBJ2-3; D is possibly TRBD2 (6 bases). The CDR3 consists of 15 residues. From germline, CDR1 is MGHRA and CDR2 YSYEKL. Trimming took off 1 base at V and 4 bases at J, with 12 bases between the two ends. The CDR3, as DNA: TGCGCCAGCAGCCAAGGCGGAGGGCCGGCAGATACGCAGTATTTT. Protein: CASSQGGGPADTQYF.

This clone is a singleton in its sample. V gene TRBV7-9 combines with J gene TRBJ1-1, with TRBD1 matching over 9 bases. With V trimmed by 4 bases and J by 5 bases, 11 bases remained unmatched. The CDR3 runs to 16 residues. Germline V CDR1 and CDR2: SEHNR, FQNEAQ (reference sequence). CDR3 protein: CASSSSPGQGLTEAFF. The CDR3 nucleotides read TGTGCCAGCAGCTCCTCACCGGGACAGGGTCTAACTGAAGCTTTCTTT.

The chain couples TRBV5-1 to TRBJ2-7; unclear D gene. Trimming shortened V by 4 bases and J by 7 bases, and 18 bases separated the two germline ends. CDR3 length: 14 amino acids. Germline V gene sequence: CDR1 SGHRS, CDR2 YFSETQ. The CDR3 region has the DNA TGCGCCAGCAGCCCGGCCCCGGCGGTGGGTGAGCAGTACTTC. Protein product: CASSPAPAVGEQYF.

CDR3 amino acids: CASSVGYRDSRSSYNEQFF. CDR3 bases: TGTGCCAGCAGCGTAGGGTACAGGGACAGCCGTAGCTCCTACAATGAGCAGTTCTTC. The chain links TRBV9 to TRBJ2-1, with TRBD1 identical over 7 bases. The V and J ends lost 0 bases and 0 bases, in that order; junction bases with no gene match: 12. The germline V gene encodes CDR1 SGDLS and CDR2 YYNGEE. The CDR3 covers 19 residues.

The CDR3 bases are TGTGCCAGCAGCTTAGCGGCCGGTCTTGATCTCAACGAGCAGTACTTC. Translated, it gives CASSLAAGLDLNEQYF. This chain links TRBV7-9 with TRBJ2-7; no clear D gene. The ends were cut back, 0 bases at V and 5 bases at J, with 17 bases in the middle. The CDR3 is made up of 16 amino acids. CDR1 is SEHNR, CDR2 FQNEAQ, per germline (reference sequence).

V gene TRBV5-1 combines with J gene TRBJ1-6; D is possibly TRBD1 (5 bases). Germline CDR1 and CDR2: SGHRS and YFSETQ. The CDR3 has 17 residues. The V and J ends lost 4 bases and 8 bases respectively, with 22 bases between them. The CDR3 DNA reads TGCGCCAGCAGCCACCTACCGTACGGCAGGGTCGATTCACCCCTCCACTTT. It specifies CASSHLPYGRVDSPLHF.

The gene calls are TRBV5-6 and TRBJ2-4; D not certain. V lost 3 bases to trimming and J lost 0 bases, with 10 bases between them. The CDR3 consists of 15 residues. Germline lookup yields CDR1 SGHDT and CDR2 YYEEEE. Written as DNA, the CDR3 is TGTGCCAGCAGCTCATATAGCTTAGCCAAAAACATTCAGTACTTC. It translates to CASSSYSLAKNIQYF.

CDR3 region: CASSLGPTGGSSTDTQYF. As DNA, the CDR3 is TGCGCCAGCAGCTTGGGACCGACAGGGGGATCTAGCACAGATACGCAGTATTTT. This chain links TRBV5-1 with TRBJ2-3; 9 nucleotides align to TRBD1. J lost 0 bases, V lost 0 bases, and 8 bases had no gene match. The germline V gene has CDR1 SGHRS and CDR2 YFSETQ. The CDR3 totals 18 residues.

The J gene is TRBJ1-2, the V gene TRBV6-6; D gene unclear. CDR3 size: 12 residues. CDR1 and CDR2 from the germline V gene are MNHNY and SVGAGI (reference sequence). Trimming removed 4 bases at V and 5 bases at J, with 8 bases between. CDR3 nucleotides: TGTGCCAGCAGTTTATCAGGTTATGGCTACACCTTC. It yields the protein CASSLSGYGYTF.